This T cell receptor (beta chain) was documented in a study of T cell repertoires in cytomegalovirus infection. Study context: Selected CMV epitopes included recently identified HLA-C-restricted ones as well as well-studied HLA-B-restricted ones. Study findings and constraints: CMV carriers having the relevant HLA were flagged by cumulative public TCR beta family frequency. The response measured ex vivo was dominated by TCR beta clonotypes (HLA-C-restricted and CMV-specific).

This clonotype showed up just a few times. The antigen is undetermined. With 0 bases removed from V and 0 bases from J, the gap between germline ends came to 16 bases. In germline, CDR1 is MNHNS, CDR2 SASEGT. This CDR3 comprises 18 residues. MiXCR, run by TCRdb on the reads, gives a single entry per CDR3 protein. This sample has a few hundred thousand distinct CDR3 sequences, with 25% to 35% found just once. The V call is TRBV6-1, the J call TRBJ2-3; D might be TRBD1 (6 bases). The source of this sequence is a human donor in good health (CMV status not recorded). Some clones in this sample may be carry-over from other donors' samples. This specimen was cultured PBMCs, taken from culture after CMV antigen stimulation. The CDR3 loop is CASSEALNRVLSTDTQYF. CDR3 in DNA: TGTGCCAGCAGTGAAGCGCTTAACAGGGTACTAAGCACAGATACGCAGTATTTT.